These T cell receptor beta chains were read from a single sample in a study of CD8 T cells in ankylosing spondylitis. A single record per CDR3 protein comes from TCRdb applying MiXCR to the 5' RACE reads. The data show about 800,000 distinct CDR3 sequences, approximately 10% seen once. The specimen was blood, either unsorted or a sorted T cell fraction (not recorded which). Receptors originate from a male donor with ankylosing spondylitis. Each CDR3 is given with its conserved first and last residue. D genes are given only for firm matches. A row's size may be missing; if present it is once, few, many or a size class.

>TRBD2|15|TRBJ2-2|TRBV7-2|.
CASSFSGTSAGELFF
TGTGCCAGCAGCTTCTCCGGGACTAGCGCCGGGGAGCTGTTTTTT
>TRBD2|19|TRBJ2-3|TRBV20-1|.
CSARVHALGLAGVLDTQYF
TGCAGTGCTAGAGTTCACGCCCTGGGACTAGCGGGAGTTTTAGATACGCAGTATTTT
>TRBD1|16|TRBJ2-1|TRBV6-2/TRBV6-3|few
CASTFTTGTGLNEQFF
TGTGCCAGCACCTTTACCACCGGGACAGGCCTCAATGAGCAGTTCTTC
>.|17|TRBJ2-3|TRBV7-2|.
CASSWLSTGPSTDTQYF
TGTGCCAGCAGCTGGCTCTCGACAGGTCCTAGCACAGATACGCAGTATTTT
>.|13|TRBJ2-7|TRBV15|.
CATRGGISYEQYF
TGTGCCACCAGAGGGGGGATCTCGTACGAGCAGTACTTC
>.|14|TRBJ2-7|TRBV5-1|many
CASSPDSASYEQYF
TGCGCCAGCAGCCCGGATTCTGCCTCCTACGAGCAGTACTTC
>.|16|TRBJ1-5|TRBV7-2|few
CASSKTQMAGGQPQHF
TGTGCCAGCAGCAAGACTCAGATGGCAGGCGGTCAGCCCCAGCATTTT
>TRBD1|13|TRBJ2-7|TRBV5-1|.
CASGTDNSYEQYF
TGCGCCAGCGGGACAGATAACTCCTACGAGCAGTACTTC
>.|14|TRBJ1-4|TRBV20-1|.
CSASPRRGNEKLFF
TGCAGTGCTAGCCCCCGCCGGGGTAATGAAAAACTGTTTTTT
>.|14|TRBJ1-6|TRBV5-1|few
CASSPQDANSPLHF
TGCGCCAGCAGCCCACAGGATGCGAATTCACCCCTCCACTTT
>.|16|TRBJ2-4|TRBV2|few
CASSDIRGIAKNIQYF
TGTGCCAGCAGTGATATTCGGGGGATAGCCAAAAACATTCAGTACTTC